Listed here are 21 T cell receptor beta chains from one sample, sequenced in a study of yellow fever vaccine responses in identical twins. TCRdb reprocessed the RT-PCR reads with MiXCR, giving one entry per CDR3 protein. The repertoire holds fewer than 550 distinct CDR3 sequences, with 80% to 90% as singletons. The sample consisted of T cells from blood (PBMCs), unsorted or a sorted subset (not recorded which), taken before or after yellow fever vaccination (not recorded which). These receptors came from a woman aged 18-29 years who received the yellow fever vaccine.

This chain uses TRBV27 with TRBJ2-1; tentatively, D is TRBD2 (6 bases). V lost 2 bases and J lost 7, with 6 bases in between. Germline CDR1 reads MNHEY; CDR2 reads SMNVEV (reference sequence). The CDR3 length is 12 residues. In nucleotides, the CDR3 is TGTGCCAGCAGTTTAGGGGGGAATGAGCAGTTCTTC. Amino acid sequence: CASSLGGNEQFF.

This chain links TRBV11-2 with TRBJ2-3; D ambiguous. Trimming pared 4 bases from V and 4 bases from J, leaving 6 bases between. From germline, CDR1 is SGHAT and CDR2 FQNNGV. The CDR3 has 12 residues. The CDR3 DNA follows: TGTGCCAGCAGCTCTCGTGCAGATACGCAGTATTTT. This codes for CASSSRADTQYF.

CDR3 in DNA: TGTGCCAGCAGCCCCGGACTAGCGGGAGACGAGCAGTACTTC. This translates into CASSPGLAGDEQYF. V usage is TRBV11-1 and J usage is TRBJ2-7, with 13 bases matching TRBD2. This CDR3 is built from 14 residues. After removal of 5 bases from V and 5 bases from J, the junction contained 3 bases not matched to a gene. Germline CDR1 is SGHAT and CDR2 is FQDESV (reference sequence).

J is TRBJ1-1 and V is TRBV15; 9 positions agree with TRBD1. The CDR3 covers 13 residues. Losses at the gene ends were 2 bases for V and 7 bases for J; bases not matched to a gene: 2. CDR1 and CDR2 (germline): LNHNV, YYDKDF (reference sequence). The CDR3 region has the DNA TGTGCCACCAGCAGATGGACAGGGGATGAAGCTTTCTTT. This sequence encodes CATSRWTGDEAFF. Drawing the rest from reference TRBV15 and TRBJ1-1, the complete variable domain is DAMVIQNPRYQVTQFGKPVTLSCSQTLNHNVMYWYQQKSSQAPKLLFHYYDKDFNNEADTPDNFQSRRPNTSFCFLDIRSPGLGDTAMYLCATSRWTGDEAFFGQGTRLTVV.

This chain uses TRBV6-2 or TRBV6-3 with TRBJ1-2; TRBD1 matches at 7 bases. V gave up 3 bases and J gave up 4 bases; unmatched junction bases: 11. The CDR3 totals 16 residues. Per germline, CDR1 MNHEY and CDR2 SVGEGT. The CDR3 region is CASSYDRTGLPYGYTF. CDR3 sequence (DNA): TGTGCCAGCAGTTATGACAGGACAGGCCTCCCCTATGGCTACACCTTC.

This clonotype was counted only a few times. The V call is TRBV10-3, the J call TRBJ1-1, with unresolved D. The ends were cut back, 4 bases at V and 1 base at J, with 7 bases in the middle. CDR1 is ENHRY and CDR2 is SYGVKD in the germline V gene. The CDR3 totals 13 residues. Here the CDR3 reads CAISGTENTEAFF. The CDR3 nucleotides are TGTGCCATCAGTGGTACAGAGAACACTGAAGCTTTCTTT.

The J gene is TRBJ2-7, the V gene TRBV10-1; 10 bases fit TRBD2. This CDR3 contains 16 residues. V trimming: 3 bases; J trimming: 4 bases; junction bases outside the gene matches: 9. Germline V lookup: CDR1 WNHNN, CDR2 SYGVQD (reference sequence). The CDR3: CASSDDMTSGSYEQYF. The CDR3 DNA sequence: TGCGCCAGCAGTGACGATATGACTAGCGGGTCTTACGAGCAGTACTTC.

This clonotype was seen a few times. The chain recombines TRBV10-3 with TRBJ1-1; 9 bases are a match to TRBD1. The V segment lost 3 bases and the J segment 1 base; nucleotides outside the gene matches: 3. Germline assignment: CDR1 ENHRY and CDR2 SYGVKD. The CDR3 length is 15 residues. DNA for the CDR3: TGTGCCATCAGTGATACGACAGGGGGGAACACTGAAGCTTTCTTT. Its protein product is CAISDTTGGNTEAFF.

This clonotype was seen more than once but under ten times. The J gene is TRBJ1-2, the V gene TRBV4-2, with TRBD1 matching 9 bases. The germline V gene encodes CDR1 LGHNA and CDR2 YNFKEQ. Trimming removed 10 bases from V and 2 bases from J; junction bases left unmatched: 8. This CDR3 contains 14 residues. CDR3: CATLTGGRNYGYTF. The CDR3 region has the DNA TGTGCCACCCTTACAGGGGGCCGGAACTATGGCTACACCTTC.

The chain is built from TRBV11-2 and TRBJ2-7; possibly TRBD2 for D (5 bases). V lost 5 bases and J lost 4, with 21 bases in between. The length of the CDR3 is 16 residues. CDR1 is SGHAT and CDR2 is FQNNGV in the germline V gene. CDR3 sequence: CASSATTSPRRYEQYF. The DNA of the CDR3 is TGTGCCAGCAGCGCCACCACCAGCCCCAGGAGGTACGAGCAGTACTTC.

DNA of the CDR3: TGTGCCAGCAGCTTGGTAGGGAACACCGGGGAGCTGTTTTTT. Its protein product is CASSLVGNTGELFF. The chain uses TRBV5-4 and TRBJ2-2; D gene ambiguous. V shed 0 bases and J shed 1 base, with 4 bases lying between them. CDR1 is SGHNT and CDR2 is YYREEE in the germline V gene (reference sequence). This CDR3 has 14 amino acids.

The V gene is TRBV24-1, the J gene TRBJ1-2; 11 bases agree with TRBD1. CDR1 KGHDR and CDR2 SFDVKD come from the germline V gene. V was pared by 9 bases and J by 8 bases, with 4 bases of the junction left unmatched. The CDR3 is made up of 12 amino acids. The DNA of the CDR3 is TGTGCCACCCGGACAGGGGGCTGGGGCTACACCTTC. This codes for CATRTGGWGYTF.

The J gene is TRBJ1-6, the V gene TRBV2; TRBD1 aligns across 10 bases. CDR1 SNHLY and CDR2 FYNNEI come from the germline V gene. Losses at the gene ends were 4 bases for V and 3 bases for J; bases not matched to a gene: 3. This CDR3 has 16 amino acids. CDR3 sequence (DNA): TGTGCCAGCAGTGCCGGGACAGGGGTCTATAATTCACCCCTCCACTTT. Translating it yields CASSAGTGVYNSPLHF.

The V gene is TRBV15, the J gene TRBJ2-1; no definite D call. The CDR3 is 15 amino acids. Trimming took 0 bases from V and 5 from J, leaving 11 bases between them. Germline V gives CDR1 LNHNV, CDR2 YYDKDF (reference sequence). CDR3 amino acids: CATSRERLRHNEQFF. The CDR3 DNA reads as TGTGCCACCAGCAGAGAACGATTGCGCCACAATGAGCAGTTCTTC.

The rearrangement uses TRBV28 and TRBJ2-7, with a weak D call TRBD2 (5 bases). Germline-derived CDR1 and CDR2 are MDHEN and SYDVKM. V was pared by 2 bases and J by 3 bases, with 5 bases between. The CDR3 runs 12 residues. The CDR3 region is CASSLGGYEQYF. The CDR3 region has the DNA TGTGCCAGCAGTTTAGGAGGCTACGAGCAGTACTTC.

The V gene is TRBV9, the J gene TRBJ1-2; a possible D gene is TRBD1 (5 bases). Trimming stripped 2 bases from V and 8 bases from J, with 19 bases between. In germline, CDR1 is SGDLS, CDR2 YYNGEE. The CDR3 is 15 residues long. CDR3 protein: CASSVQDTPYRGYTF. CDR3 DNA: TGTGCCAGCAGCGTCCAGGACACACCGTATAGGGGCTACACCTTC.

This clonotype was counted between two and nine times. The CDR3 loop reads CAISERQGRETEAFF. In DNA form, the CDR3 reads TGTGCCATCAGTGAGCGACAGGGAAGAGAGACTGAAGCTTTCTTT. The rearrangement joins TRBV10-3 to TRBJ1-1, with 7 bases fitting TRBD1. The V segment lost 2 bases and the J segment 5 bases; nucleotides outside the gene matches: 8. The germline V gene encodes CDR1 ENHRY and CDR2 SYGVKD. The CDR3 contains 15 residues.

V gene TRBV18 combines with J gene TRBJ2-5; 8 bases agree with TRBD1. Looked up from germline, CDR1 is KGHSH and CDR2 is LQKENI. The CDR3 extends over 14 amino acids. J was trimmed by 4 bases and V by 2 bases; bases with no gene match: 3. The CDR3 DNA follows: TGTGCCAGCTCACCAGGACAGGGCGGAGAGACCCAGTACTTC. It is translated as CASSPGQGGETQYF.

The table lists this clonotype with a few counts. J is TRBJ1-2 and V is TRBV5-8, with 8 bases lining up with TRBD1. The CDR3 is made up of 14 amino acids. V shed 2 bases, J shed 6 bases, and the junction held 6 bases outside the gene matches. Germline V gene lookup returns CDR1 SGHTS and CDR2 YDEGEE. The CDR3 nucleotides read TGTGCCAGCAGCTTCCGCAGGGGGCTGAATGGCTACACCTTC. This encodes CASSFRRGLNGYTF.

CDR3 loop: CASSPGRYQETQYF. The CDR3 DNA sequence: TGTGCCAGCAGCCCCGGGAGGTACCAAGAGACCCAGTACTTC. The chain uses TRBV7-9 and TRBJ2-5; 7 bases are a match to TRBD2. CDR3 length: 14 residues. Germline V lookup: CDR1 SEHNR, CDR2 FQNEAQ (reference sequence). The V segment lost 5 bases and the J segment 0 bases; nucleotides outside the gene matches: 3. The whole variable domain, remainder taken from reference TRBV7-9 and TRBJ2-5, is DTGVSQNPRHKITKRGQNVTFRCDPISEHNRLYWYRQTLGQGPEFLTYFQNEAQLEKSRLLSDRFSAERPKGSFSTLEIQRTEQGDSAMYLCASSPGRYQETQYFGPGTRLLVL.

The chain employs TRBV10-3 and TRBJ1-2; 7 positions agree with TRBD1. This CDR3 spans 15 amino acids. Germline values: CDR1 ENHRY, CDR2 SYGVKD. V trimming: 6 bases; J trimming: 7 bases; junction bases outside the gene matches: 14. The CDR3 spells CAISEGRQGKAGYTF. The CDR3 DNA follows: TGTGCCATCAGCGAGGGCAGACAGGGAAAGGCTGGCTACACCTTC.